A selection of T cell receptor beta chains follows, all from one sample in a study of shared clonotypes between healthy human individuals. Only in-frame clones appear in the TCRdb table, and some are missing; sequencing was by immunoSEQ multiplex PCR. The sample lists about 2.4 million clones, roughly 93% occurring once. Material: naive CD4+ T cells from PBMCs. The receptors originated from a man younger than 35 in good health. Some clones in this sample may be carry-over from other donors' samples. The CDR3 runs from the conserved cysteine through the conserved F or W. The D gene is left open where the match is weak. Where a row states a size, it is once, few, many or the class of an expanded clone; other rows omit it.

D: .; size: .; V: TRBV5-1; J: TRBJ2-1; CDR3: CASSLERENEQFF; DNA: TGCGCCAGCAGCTTGGAACGGGAAAATGAGCAGTTCTTC
D: TRBD2; size: .; V: TRBV6-6; J: TRBJ2-1; CDR3: CASISGREKHEQFF; DNA: TGTGCCAGCATTTCCGGGCGGGAGAAACATGAGCAGTTCTTC
D: .; size: .; V: TRBV28; J: TRBJ1-1; CDR3: CASSLVTRFMNTEAFF; DNA: TGTGCCAGCAGTTTAGTAACAAGGTTCATGAACACTGAAGCTTTCTTT
D: TRBD1; size: .; V: TRBV6-4; J: TRBJ1-6; CDR3: CASSDRQGNNSPLHF; DNA: TGTGCCAGCAGTGATCGACAGGGGAATAATTCACCCCTCCACTTT
D: TRBD1; size: .; V: TRBV5-6; J: TRBJ2-3; CDR3: CASSPWDSFTDTQYF; DNA: TGTGCCAGCAGCCCTTGGGACAGTTTCACAGATACGCAGTATTTT
D: .; size: .; V: TRBV4-1; J: TRBJ2-4; CDR3: CASSRLTSGNKNIQYF; DNA: TGCGCCAGCAGCCGACTGACTAGTGGAAACAAAAACATTCAGTACTTC
D: .; size: .; V: TRBV2; J: TRBJ1-1; CDR3: CASSERVGNTEAFF; DNA: TGTGCCAGCAGTGAACGGGTGGGGAACACTGAAGCTTTCTTT
D: .; size: .; V: TRBV29-1; J: TRBJ2-5; CDR3: CSLNMGLQETQYF; DNA: TGCAGCTTGAATATGGGTCTTCAAGAGACCCAGTACTTC
D: .; size: .; V: TRBV19; J: TRBJ1-2; CDR3: CASSILRRDTNYGYTF; DNA: TGTGCCAGTAGTATTCTAAGACGGGATACTAACTATGGCTACACCTTC
D: .; size: once; V: TRBV5-1; J: TRBJ2-3; CDR3: CASSSGKLTDTQYF; DNA: TGCGCCAGCAGTTCCGGGAAACTCACAGATACGCAGTATTTT
D: .; size: .; V: TRBV6-1; J: TRBJ1-3; CDR3: CASSEDRYSGNTIYF; DNA: TGTGCCAGCAGTGAAGACAGGTACTCTGGAAACACCATATATTTT
D: TRBD2; size: .; V: TRBV6-6; J: TRBJ2-7; CDR3: CASGLAVGEVEQYF; DNA: TGTGCCAGCGGGCTAGCGGTGGGAGAAGTCGAGCAGTACTTC
D: .; size: .; V: TRBV28; J: TRBJ2-5; CDR3: CASSLRLTTYLQETQYF; DNA: TGTGCCAGCAGTTTACGGCTCACGACATATCTCCAAGAGACCCAGTACTTC
D: TRBD2; size: .; V: TRBV9; J: TRBJ2-3; CDR3: CASSGSGLAATDTQYF; DNA: TGTGCCAGCAGCGGGAGCGGACTAGCGGCCACAGATACGCAGTATTTT
D: .; size: .; V: TRBV6-4; J: TRBJ1-1; CDR3: CASSVSGEAFF; DNA: TGTGCCAGCAGTGTTTCGGGTGAAGCTTTCTTT
D: TRBD1; size: once; V: TRBV28; J: TRBJ2-7; CDR3: CASSLFGRDRGYEQYF; DNA: TGTGCCAGCAGTTTATTTGGTCGGGACAGGGGTTACGAGCAGTACTTC
D: .; size: .; V: TRBV27; J: TRBJ1-2; CDR3: CASSLRQGYGYTF; DNA: TGTGCCAGCAGTTTAAGGCAGGGCTATGGCTACACCTTC
D: .; size: .; V: TRBV29-1; J: TRBJ2-7; CDR3: CSAMTLHSYEQYF; DNA: TGCAGCGCGATGACACTTCACTCCTACGAGCAGTACTTC
D: .; size: .; V: TRBV5-6; J: TRBJ1-1; CDR3: CASSVTSWARTEAFF; DNA: TGTGCCAGCAGCGTCACTTCTTGGGCTCGAACTGAAGCTTTCTTT
D: TRBD2; size: .; V: TRBV5-4; J: TRBJ2-3; CDR3: CASATSGGTDTQYF; DNA: TGTGCCAGCGCGACTAGCGGGGGCACAGATACGCAGTATTTT
D: .; size: .; V: TRBV28; J: TRBJ1-5; CDR3: CASNLKAASQHF; DNA: TGTGCCAGCAACCTAAAAGCAGCATCCCAGCATTTT
D: .; size: .; V: TRBV7-6; J: TRBJ2-7; CDR3: CASSLSRGEQYF; DNA: TGTGCCAGCAGCTTATCCAGGGGCGAGCAGTACTTC
D: TRBD1; size: .; V: TRBV6-1; J: TRBJ2-7; CDR3: CGTGDIYEQYF; DNA: TGTGGGACAGGGGATATCTACGAGCAGTACTTC
D: .; size: .; V: TRBV28; J: TRBJ2-7; CDR3: CASSLVRHEQYF; DNA: TGTGCCAGCAGTTTGGTGCGCCACGAGCAGTACTTC
D: .; size: .; V: TRBV27; J: TRBJ2-3; CDR3: CASSRPISDTQYF; DNA: TGTGCCAGCAGTAGACCTATCTCAGATACGCAGTATTTT
D: .; size: .; V: TRBV28; J: TRBJ1-2; CDR3: CGTEYPNYGYTF; DNA: TGTGGGACAGAATATCCTAACTATGGCTACACCTTC
D: TRBD1; size: once; V: TRBV6-5; J: TRBJ1-5; CDR3: CASRLDRRSNQPQHF; DNA: TGTGCCAGCAGACTGGACAGGAGAAGCAATCAGCCCCAGCATTTT
D: .; size: .; V: TRBV7-9; J: TRBJ2-1; CDR3: CASSLLVGVPYNEQFF; DNA: TGTGCCAGCAGCTTACTTGTGGGAGTCCCCTACAATGAGCAGTTCTTC
D: .; size: .; V: TRBV28; J: TRBJ2-7; CDR3: CASTVVGALYEQYF; DNA: TGTGCCTCCACCGTGGTGGGGGCCTTATACGAGCAGTACTTC
D: .; size: once; V: TRBV19; J: TRBJ2-5; CDR3: CASSMGRAGETQYF; DNA: TGTGCCAGTAGTATGGGAAGGGCAGGCGAGACCCAGTACTTC
D: .; size: .; V: TRBV11-2; J: TRBJ2-5; CDR3: CASSEPSGTILGETQYF; DNA: TGTGCCAGCAGCGAACCATCCGGGACCATCTTGGGGGAGACCCAGTACTTC
D: .; size: .; V: TRBV4-2; J: TRBJ2-5; CDR3: CASSQAITGTQETQYF; DNA: TGTGCCAGCAGCCAGGCAATTACAGGGACCCAAGAGACCCAGTACTTC
D: TRBD2; size: .; V: TRBV11-2; J: TRBJ2-5; CDR3: CASSSLTSGETQYF; DNA: TGTGCCAGCAGCTCCTTGACTAGCGGAGAGACCCAGTACTTC
D: .; size: .; V: TRBV18; J: TRBJ2-1; CDR3: CASSPPSFSGIYNEQFF; DNA: TGTGCCAGCTCACCACCATCTTTTAGCGGAATCTACAATGAGCAGTTCTTC
D: .; size: .; V: TRBV6-1; J: TRBJ1-1; CDR3: CASREGIEAFF; DNA: TGTGCCAGCAGGGAGGGGATTGAAGCTTTCTTT
D: TRBD2; size: .; V: TRBV10-3; J: TRBJ2-2; CDR3: CAISESRRPSGANTGELFF; DNA: TGTGCCATCAGTGAGTCGAGGAGGCCTAGCGGGGCGAACACCGGGGAGCTGTTTTTT
D: .; size: .; V: TRBV19; J: TRBJ1-4; CDR3: CASSWRGRNEKLFF; DNA: TGTGCCAGTAGCTGGAGGGGACGAAATGAAAAACTGTTTTTT
D: .; size: .; V: TRBV27; J: TRBJ1-2; CDR3: CASRQGYGYTF; DNA: TGTGCCAGCAGACAGGGATATGGCTACACCTTC
D: .; size: .; V: TRBV19; J: TRBJ1-1; CDR3: CASSSRVPREAFF; DNA: TGTGCCAGTAGTTCCAGGGTCCCGAGGGAAGCTTTCTTT
D: .; size: .; V: TRBV4-2; J: TRBJ2-3; CDR3: CASSQASQTVPRDTQYF; DNA: TGTGCCAGCAGCCAAGCCTCTCAGACGGTTCCGCGAGATACGCAGTATTTT
D: .; size: .; V: TRBV7-3; J: TRBJ2-7; CDR3: CASSLRDGNEQYF; DNA: TGTGCCAGCAGCTTGCGGGACGGTAACGAGCAGTACTTC
D: .; size: .; V: TRBV18; J: TRBJ2-1; CDR3: CASSMTDPSYNEQFF; DNA: TGTGCCAGCTCTATGACAGATCCGTCCTACAATGAGCAGTTCTTC
D: .; size: .; V: TRBV5-1; J: TRBJ2-7; CDR3: CASSSVIPEDEQYF; DNA: TGCGCCAGCAGCTCAGTAATCCCCGAGGACGAGCAGTACTTC
D: TRBD1; size: .; V: TRBV7-3; J: TRBJ1-1; CDR3: CASSSGQRLAEAFF; DNA: TGTGCCAGCAGCTCGGGACAGAGGTTAGCCGAAGCTTTCTTT
D: .; size: .; V: TRBV11-2; J: TRBJ2-1; CDR3: CASSLGASGALNEQFF; DNA: TGTGCCAGCAGCTTAGGGGCCTCGGGAGCCCTCAATGAGCAGTTCTTC
D: .; size: .; V: TRBV29-1; J: TRBJ2-7; CDR3: CSVGGQPYEQYF; DNA: TGCAGCGTTGGGGGCCAGCCCTACGAGCAGTACTTC
D: .; size: .; V: TRBV13; J: TRBJ2-1; CDR3: CASRLAGTAYNEQFF; DNA: TGTGCCAGCAGACTAGCCGGGACAGCCTACAATGAGCAGTTCTTC
D: .; size: few; V: TRBV30; J: TRBJ1-5; CDR3: CAWSVRGRNQPQHF; DNA: TGTGCCTGGAGTGTACGCGGGCGGAATCAGCCCCAGCATTTT
D: .; size: .; V: TRBV28; J: TRBJ1-2; CDR3: CASSFRPNYGYTF; DNA: TGTGCCAGCAGTTTTCGTCCCAACTATGGCTACACCTTC
D: .; size: .; V: TRBV7-6; J: TRBJ2-7; CDR3: CASSRGEGGEQYF; DNA: TGTGCCAGCAGCCGCGGAGAAGGGGGCGAGCAGTACTTC